The 15 T cell receptor beta chains in this list originate from one sample, sequenced in a study of blood T cell repertoires in COVID-19. Profiled with immunoSEQ multiplex PCR; TCRdb holds only in-frame clones, not every one. The sample holds just over 95,000 clones; 70% to 90% are singletons and the top ten take around 4%. Sequenced sample: peripheral blood. These receptors were taken from a man aged 55 to 70 with acute or convalescent COVID-19.

V gene TRBV29-1 combines with J gene TRBJ2-1, with 14 bases identical to TRBD2. V shed 3 bases, J shed 3 bases, and the junction held 1 base outside the gene matches. Germline lookup yields CDR1 SQVTM and CDR2 ANQGSEA. CDR3 size: 15 residues. CDR3 residues: CSVETSGGVYNEQFF. CDR3 DNA: TGCAGCGTTGAGACTAGCGGGGGGGTCTACAATGAGCAGTTCTTC.

The chain carries TRBV19 and TRBJ2-3; 9 nucleotides align to TRBD1. CDR1 LNHDA and CDR2 SQIVND come from the germline V gene (reference sequence). V shed 9 bases and J 4 bases; nucleotides not matched to a gene: 5. This CDR3 is 13 amino acids long. This CDR3 reads CASRDRAPDTQYF. In nucleotides, the CDR3 is TGTGCCAGCCGGGACAGGGCCCCAGATACGCAGTATTTT.

The chain couples TRBV3-1 (or the pseudogene TRBV3-2) to TRBJ1-3, with D tentatively TRBD1 (6 bases). The germline V and J ends were trimmed by 3 bases and 4 bases, with 16 bases remaining between them. This CDR3 region has 16 residues. Germline V CDR1 and CDR2: LGHDT, YNNKEL (reference sequence). The chain's CDR3 is CASSHEPGARGNTIYF. Here the CDR3 DNA reads TGTGCCAGCAGCCATGAACCAGGGGCGAGGGGAAACACCATATATTTT.

This chain connects TRBV18 to TRBJ1-3; no definite D call. This CDR3 is 17 amino acids long. Germline loops: CDR1 KGHSH, CDR2 LQKENI. V lost 6 bases, J lost 0 bases, and 18 bases lay in between. CDR3 amino acids: CASSTSVALASGNTIYF. The CDR3, as DNA: TGTGCCAGCTCTACCAGCGTCGCCTTAGCCTCTGGAAACACCATATATTTT.

This clone occurred once. Written as DNA, the CDR3 is TGCAGTGCTAGTAGTCCCCAACGGGGCAATGAGCAGTTCTTC. Encoded protein: CSASSPQRGNEQFF. The chain uses TRBV20-1 and TRBJ2-1; D may be TRBD2 (5 bases). CDR3 length: 14 amino acids. From germline, CDR1 is DFQATT and CDR2 SNEGSKA (reference sequence). Deletions cut 3 bases from V and 6 bases from J, with 15 bases between.

CDR3 nucleotides: TGTGCCAGCAGTCCTACAGGGGGCCAGCAGCCCCAGCATTTT. Residues: CASSPTGGQQPQHF. The gene calls are TRBV27 and TRBJ1-5, with TRBD1 identical over 9 bases. V dropped 5 bases and J dropped 7; count of bases not matched to a gene: 6. This CDR3 region has 14 residues. Germline lookup yields CDR1 MNHEY and CDR2 SMNVEV (reference sequence).

This chain joins TRBV18 and TRBJ2-5; a weak D match, TRBD2 (6 bases). The CDR3 is 14 amino acids. V dropped 2 bases and J dropped 2 bases, with 9 bases sitting between them. Germline V CDR1 and CDR2: KGHSH, LQKENI. The DNA of the CDR3 is TGTGCCAGCTCACCAGGGGCGGGACAAGAGACCCAGTACTTC. Translation gives CASSPGAGQETQYF.

This sequence joins TRBV30 and TRBJ1-1; no firm D call. Germline lookup yields CDR1 GTSNPN and CDR2 SVGIG (reference sequence). V lost 1 base to trimming and J lost 0 bases, with 6 bases between them. The CDR3 loop spans 13 amino acids. The CDR3 coding sequence is TGTGCCTGGAGTGCCAGTATGAACACTGAAGCTTTCTTT. It yields the protein CAWSASMNTEAFF.

V gene TRBV5-4 combines with J gene TRBJ1-2; 9 nucleotides match TRBD1. Trimming took 0 bases from V and 8 from J; bases not matched to a gene: 17. Germline values: CDR1 SGHNT, CDR2 YYREEE (reference sequence). This CDR3 comprises 18 residues. CDR3 residues: CASSLAGTTGGRAMGYTF. The CDR3 DNA reads TGTGCCAGCAGCTTGGCCGGGACTACAGGGGGCCGGGCTATGGGCTACACCTTC.

The chain couples TRBV18 to TRBJ2-1, with TRBD1 identical over 7 bases. J gave up 8 bases and V 2 bases, and 6 bases lay outside the gene matches. The germline V gene has CDR1 KGHSH and CDR2 LQKENI. This CDR3 region has 14 residues. DNA of the CDR3: TGTGCCAGCTCACCATCACAGGGGATGGATGAGCAGTTCTTC. Translation: CASSPSQGMDEQFF.

This clone appeared once. CDR3 region: CASSLPVQETQYF. CDR3 DNA sequence: TGTGCCAGCAGCTTACCAGTCCAAGAGACCCAGTACTTC. The rearrangement links TRBV7-2 to TRBJ2-5; D unclear. Trimming removed 2 bases from V and 1 base from J, with 5 bases in between. Germline CDR1 and CDR2: SGHTA and FQGNSA. The CDR3 spans 13 residues.

This chain uses TRBV6-1 with TRBJ2-7; D not certain. This CDR3 is built from 12 residues. Trimming removed 3 bases from V and 1 base from J, with 4 bases in between. Germline assignment: CDR1 MNHNS and CDR2 SASEGT. This chain's CDR3 is CASSERSYEQYV. Written as DNA, the CDR3 is TGTGCCAGCAGTGAGCGGTCCTACGAGCAGTACGTC.

This clone was detected once. This chain joins TRBV6-5 and TRBJ1-2; D is undetermined. Trimming cost V 4 bases and J 0 bases, with 12 bases left between them. The CDR3 has 15 residues. Germline values: CDR1 MNHEY, CDR2 SVGAGI. The CDR3 region is CASSSDRLANYGYTF. DNA of the CDR3: TGTGCCAGCAGTTCCGACCGACTAGCTAACTATGGCTACACCTTC.

This chain links TRBV11-3 with TRBJ2-7; 9 bases match TRBD1. The J segment lost 7 bases and the V segment lost 4 bases, leaving 5 bases of the junction unmatched. There are 13 residues in the CDR3. Germline CDR1 and CDR2: SGHNT and YENEEA. In nucleotides, the CDR3 is TGTGCCAGCAGCTCTCAGGACAGGGGAGAGCAGTACTTC. Its protein product is CASSSQDRGEQYF. Together with reference TRBV11-3 and TRBJ2-7, the CDR3 gives the full variable domain: EAGVVQSPRYKIIEKKQPVAFWCNPISGHNTLYWYLQNLGQGPELLIRYENEEAVDDSQLPKDRFSAERLKGVDSTLKIQPAELGDSAVYLCASSSQDRGEQYFGPGTRLTVT.

The V gene is TRBV29-1, the J gene TRBJ1-4; 10 bases are shared with TRBD1. V lost 7 bases and J lost 7; bases outside the gene matches: 9. Germline lookup yields CDR1 SQVTM and CDR2 ANQGSEA. CDR3 length: 14 amino acids. As DNA, the CDR3 is TGCAGCGCCAGACAGGGGGCGCGAGGTGAAAAACTGTTTTTT. As protein: CSARQGARGEKLFF.